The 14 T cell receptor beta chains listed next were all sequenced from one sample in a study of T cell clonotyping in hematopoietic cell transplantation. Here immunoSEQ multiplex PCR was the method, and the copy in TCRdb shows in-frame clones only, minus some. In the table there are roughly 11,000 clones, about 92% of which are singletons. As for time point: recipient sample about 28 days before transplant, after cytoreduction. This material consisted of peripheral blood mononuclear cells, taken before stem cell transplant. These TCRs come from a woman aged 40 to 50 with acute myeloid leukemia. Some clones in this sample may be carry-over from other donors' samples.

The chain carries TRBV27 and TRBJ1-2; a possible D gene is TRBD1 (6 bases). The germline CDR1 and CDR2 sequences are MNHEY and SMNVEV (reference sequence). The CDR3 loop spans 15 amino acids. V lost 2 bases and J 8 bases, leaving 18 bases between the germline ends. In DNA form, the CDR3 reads TGTGCCAGCAGTTTAGGGGGCGGTGTCGGACGCGGCTACACCTTC. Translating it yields CASSLGGGVGRGYTF.

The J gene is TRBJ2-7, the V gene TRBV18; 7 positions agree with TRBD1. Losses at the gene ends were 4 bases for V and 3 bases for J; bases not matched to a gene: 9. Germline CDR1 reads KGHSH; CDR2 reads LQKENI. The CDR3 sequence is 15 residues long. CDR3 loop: CASSLGQTLGYEQYF. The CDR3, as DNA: TGTGCCAGCTCACTGGGACAGACCTTGGGCTACGAGCAGTACTTC.

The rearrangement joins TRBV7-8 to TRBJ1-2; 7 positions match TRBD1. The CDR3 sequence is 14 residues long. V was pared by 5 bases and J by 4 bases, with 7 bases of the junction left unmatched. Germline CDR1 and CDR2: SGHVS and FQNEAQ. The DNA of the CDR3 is TGTGCCAGCAGCATCGAGACAGGGCTCTATGGCTACACCTTC. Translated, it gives CASSIETGLYGYTF.

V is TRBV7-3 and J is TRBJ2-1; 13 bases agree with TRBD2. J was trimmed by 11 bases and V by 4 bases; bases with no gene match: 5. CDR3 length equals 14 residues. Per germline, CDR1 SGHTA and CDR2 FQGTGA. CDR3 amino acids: CASSSGLAGTQQFF. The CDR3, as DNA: TGTGCCAGCAGCTCGGGACTAGCGGGAACTCAGCAGTTCTTC.

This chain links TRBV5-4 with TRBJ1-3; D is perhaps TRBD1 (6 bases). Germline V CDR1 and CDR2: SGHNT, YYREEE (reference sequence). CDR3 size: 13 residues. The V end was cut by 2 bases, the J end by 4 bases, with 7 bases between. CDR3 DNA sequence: TGTGCCAGCAGCTTCGACAGGGGAAACACCATATATTTT. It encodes CASSFDRGNTIYF.

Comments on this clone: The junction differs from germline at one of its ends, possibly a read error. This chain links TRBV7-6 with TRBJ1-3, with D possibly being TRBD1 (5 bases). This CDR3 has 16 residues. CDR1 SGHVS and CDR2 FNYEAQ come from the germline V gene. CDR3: CAGSPLQDFSGNTIYF. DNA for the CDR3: TGTGCCGGCAGCCCGTTACAGGACTTCTCTGGAAACACCATATATTTT. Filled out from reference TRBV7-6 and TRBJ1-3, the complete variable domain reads GAGVSQSPRYKVTKRGQDVALRCDPISGHVSLYWYRQALGQGPEFLTYFNYEAQQDKSGLPNDRFSAERPEGSISTLTIQRTEQRDSAMYRCAGSPLQDFSGNTIYFGEGSWLTVV.

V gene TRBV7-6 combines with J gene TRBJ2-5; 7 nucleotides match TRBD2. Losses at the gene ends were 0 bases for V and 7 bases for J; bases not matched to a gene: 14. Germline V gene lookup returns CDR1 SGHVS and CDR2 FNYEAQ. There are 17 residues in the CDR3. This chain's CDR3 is CASSLAKRDAGRGTQYF. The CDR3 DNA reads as TGTGCCAGCAGCTTAGCTAAGCGGGACGCTGGGAGGGGGACCCAGTACTTC. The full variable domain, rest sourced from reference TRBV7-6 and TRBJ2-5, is GAGVSQSPRYKVTKRGQDVALRCDPISGHVSLYWYRQALGQGPEFLTYFNYEAQQDKSGLPNDRFSAERPEGSISTLTIQRTEQRDSAMYRCASSLAKRDAGRGTQYFGPGTRLLVL.

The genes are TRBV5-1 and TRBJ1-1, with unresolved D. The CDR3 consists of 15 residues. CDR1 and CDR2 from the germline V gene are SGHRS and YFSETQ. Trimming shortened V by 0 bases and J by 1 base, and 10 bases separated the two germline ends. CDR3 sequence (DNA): TGCGCCAGCAGCTTGGAGTCCGGCGGGAACACTGAAGCTTTCTTT. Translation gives CASSLESGGNTEAFF.

CDR3 in DNA: TGTGCCTGGGCGGGGGTCTCCTACGAGCAGTACTTC. Translating gives CAWAGVSYEQYF. This sequence joins TRBV30 and TRBJ2-7; TRBD2 matches 7 bases. This CDR3 is 12 amino acids long. Germline CDR1 and CDR2: GTSNPN and SVGIG (reference sequence). With 5 bases clipped from V and 0 bases from J, the junction kept 1 base outside the gene matches.

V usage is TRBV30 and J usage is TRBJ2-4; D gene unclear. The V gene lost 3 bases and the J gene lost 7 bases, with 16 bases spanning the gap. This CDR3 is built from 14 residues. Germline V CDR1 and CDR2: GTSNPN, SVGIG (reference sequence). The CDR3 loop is CAWRIRTSRNIQYF. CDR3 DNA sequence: TGTGCCTGGAGAATTCGGACGAGCAGGAACATTCAGTACTTC.

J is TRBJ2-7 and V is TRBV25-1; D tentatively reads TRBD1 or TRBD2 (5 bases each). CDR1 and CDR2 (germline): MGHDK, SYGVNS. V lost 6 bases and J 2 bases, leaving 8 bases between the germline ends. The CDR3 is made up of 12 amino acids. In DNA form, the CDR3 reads TGTGCCAGCAGCCTGGGGGCCTACGAGCAGTACTTC. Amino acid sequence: CASSLGAYEQYF.

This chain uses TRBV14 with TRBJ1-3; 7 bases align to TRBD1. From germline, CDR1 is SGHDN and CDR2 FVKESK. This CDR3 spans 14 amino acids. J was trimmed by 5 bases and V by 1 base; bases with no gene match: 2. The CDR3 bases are TGTGCCAGCAGCCAAGCGGGACAGAGAAACACCATATATTTT. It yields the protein CASSQAGQRNTIYF.

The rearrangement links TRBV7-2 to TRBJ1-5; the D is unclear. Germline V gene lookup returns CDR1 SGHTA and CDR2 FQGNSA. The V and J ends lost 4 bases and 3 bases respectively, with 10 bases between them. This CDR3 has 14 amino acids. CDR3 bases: TGTGCCAGCAGCTCGGACGGCAACAATCAGCCCCAGCATTTT. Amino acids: CASSSDGNNQPQHF.

The CDR3 protein is CASSVLAVHQETQYF. The CDR3 region has the DNA TGTGCCAGCAGTGTTCTAGCGGTACACCAAGAGACCCAGTACTTC. The chain links TRBV2 to TRBJ2-5; 7 bases line up with TRBD2. V trimming: 4 bases; J trimming: 0 bases; junction bases outside the gene matches: 5. The CDR3 consists of 15 residues. CDR1 and CDR2 (germline): SNHLY, FYNNEI.